This T cell receptor beta chain is from a study of blood T cell repertoires in COVID-19. Trimming took 4 bases from V and 8 from J; bases not matched to a gene: 15. This CDR3 has 16 residues. Germline V gene data show CDR1 as SGHRS and CDR2 as YFSETQ. The protocol was immunoSEQ multiplex PCR, while the TCRdb copy is restricted to in-frame clones and leaves out a portion. The sample includes a few hundred thousand clones, roughly 89% of them seen just once. The sample consisted of peripheral blood. This chain connects TRBV5-1 to TRBJ2-3; 8 bases agree with TRBD2. This receptor was taken from a woman aged 40 to 50 who had recovered from COVID-19. This CDR3 is CASSDSLSGARGTQYF. The CDR3 nucleotides read TGCGCCAGCAGCGACTCTCTTAGCGGGGCTCGAGGTACGCAGTATTTT.